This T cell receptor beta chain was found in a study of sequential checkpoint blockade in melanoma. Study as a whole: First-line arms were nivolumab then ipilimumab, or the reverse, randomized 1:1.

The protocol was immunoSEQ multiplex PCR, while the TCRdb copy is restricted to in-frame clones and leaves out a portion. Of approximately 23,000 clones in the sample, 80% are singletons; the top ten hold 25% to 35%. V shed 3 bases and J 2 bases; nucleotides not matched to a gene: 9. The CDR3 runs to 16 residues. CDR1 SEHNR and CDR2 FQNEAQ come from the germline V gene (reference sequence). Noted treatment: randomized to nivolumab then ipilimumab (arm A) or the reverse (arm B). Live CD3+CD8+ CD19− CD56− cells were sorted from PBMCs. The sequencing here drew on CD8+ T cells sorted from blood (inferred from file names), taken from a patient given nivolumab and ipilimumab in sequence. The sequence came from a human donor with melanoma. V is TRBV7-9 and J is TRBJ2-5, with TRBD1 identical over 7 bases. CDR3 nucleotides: TGTGCCAGCAGCTTCCCCCCGGGACAGCAACAAGAGACCCAGTACTTC. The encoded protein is CASSFPPGQQQETQYF.